This TCR beta chain was obtained from a study of blood T cell repertoires in COVID-19. Overall study context: Acute and convalescent COVID-19 samples came from the United States, Italy and Spain.

Per the original methods: It was from reference gene primer amplification that nucleated cell counts were estimated. TCRdb's table, derived via immunoSEQ multiplex PCR, lists solely in-frame clones and lacks some. That table gives V, J and clone size, and the DNA gave D and trimming. The data contain about 210,000 clones, around 80% of them singletons. With V trimmed by 4 bases and J by 5 bases, 7 bases remained unmatched. Germline values: CDR1 LGHNA, CDR2 YSLEER. CDR3 length equals 14 residues. The source material was peripheral blood. The gene calls are TRBV4-3 and TRBJ2-5, with 7 bases fitting TRBD1. The source of this sequence is a woman in her seventies with acute or convalescent COVID-19. The DNA for the CDR3 is TGCGCCAGCAGCCTACAGGGGAACGCGGAGACCCAGTACTTC. Its protein is CASSLQGNAETQYF.